In this sample, the clone carrying this T cell receptor (beta chain) turned up once. The antigen remains undetermined. This was the immunoSEQ v3.0 assay at survey level. Measured with immunoSEQ multiplex PCR; TCRdb has only the in-frame clones, and not every one. The sample holds about 16,000 clones; around 84% are singletons and the top ten take around an eighth. The cryopreserved samples used held roughly 0.9-11 million PBMC prior to extraction of DNA. This sample was taken from a study of long-term antiretroviral therapy in people with HIV. At the level of the study: A decade or so separates the oldest specimens from the later 2015 immediate-ART recommendation. Overall study findings and caveats: Upon ART, diversity increased but remained lower than transplant donor controls. Clones that expanded before ART (that is, prior to treatment) dominated the repertoire at all time points.

With 0 bases removed from V and 1 base from J, the gap between germline ends came to 8 bases. The germline V gene has CDR1 SQVTM and CDR2 ANQGSEA. The CDR3 has 14 residues. The chain carries TRBV29-1 and TRBJ2-3; D gene ambiguous. The TCR sequence derives from a woman between 40 and 50 years old with HIV. Sample: unsorted PBMCs, taken more than 3.1 years after starting antiretroviral therapy. In nucleotides, the CDR3 is TGCAGCGTTGAAGAGCACCGAGGCACAGATACGCAGTATTTT. It encodes CSVEEHRGTDTQYF.